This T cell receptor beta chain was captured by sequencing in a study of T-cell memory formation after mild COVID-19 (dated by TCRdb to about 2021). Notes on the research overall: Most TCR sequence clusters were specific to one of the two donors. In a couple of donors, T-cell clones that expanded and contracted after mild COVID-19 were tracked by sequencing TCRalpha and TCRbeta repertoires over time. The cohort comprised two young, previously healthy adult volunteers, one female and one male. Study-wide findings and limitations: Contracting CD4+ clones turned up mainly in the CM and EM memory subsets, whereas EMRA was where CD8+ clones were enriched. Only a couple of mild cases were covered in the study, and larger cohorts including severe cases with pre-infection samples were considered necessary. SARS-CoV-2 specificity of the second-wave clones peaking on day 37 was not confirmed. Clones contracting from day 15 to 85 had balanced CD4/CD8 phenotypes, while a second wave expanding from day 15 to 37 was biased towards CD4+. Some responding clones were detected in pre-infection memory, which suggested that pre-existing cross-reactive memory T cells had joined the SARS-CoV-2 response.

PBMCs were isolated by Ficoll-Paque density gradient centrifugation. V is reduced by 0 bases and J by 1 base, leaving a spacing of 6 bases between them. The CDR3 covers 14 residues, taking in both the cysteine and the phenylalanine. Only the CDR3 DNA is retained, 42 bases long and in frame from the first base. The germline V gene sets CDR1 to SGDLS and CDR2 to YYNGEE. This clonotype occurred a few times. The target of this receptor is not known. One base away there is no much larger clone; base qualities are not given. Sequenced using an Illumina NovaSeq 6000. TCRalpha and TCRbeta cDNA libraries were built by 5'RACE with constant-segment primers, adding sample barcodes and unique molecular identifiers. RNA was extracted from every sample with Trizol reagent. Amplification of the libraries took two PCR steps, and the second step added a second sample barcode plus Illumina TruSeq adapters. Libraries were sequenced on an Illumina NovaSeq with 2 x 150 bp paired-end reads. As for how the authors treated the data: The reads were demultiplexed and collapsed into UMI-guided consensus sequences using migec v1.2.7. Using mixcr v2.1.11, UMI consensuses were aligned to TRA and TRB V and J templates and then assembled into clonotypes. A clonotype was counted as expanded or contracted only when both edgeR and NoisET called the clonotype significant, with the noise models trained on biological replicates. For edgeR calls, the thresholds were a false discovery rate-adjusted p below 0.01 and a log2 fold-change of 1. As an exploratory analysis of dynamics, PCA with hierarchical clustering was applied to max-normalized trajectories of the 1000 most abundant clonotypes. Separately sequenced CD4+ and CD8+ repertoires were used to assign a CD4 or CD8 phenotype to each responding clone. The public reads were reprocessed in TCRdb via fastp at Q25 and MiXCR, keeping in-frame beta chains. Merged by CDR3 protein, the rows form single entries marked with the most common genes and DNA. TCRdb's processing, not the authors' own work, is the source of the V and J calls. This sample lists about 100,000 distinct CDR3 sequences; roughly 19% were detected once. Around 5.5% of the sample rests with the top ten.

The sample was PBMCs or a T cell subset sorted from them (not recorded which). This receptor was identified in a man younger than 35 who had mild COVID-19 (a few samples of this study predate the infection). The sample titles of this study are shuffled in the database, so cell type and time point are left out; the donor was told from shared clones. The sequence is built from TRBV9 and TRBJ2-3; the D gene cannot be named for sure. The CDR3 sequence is CASSVASRTDTQYF. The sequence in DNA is TGTGCCAGCAGCGTAGCTTCTCGCACAGATACGCAGTATTTT.